What follows are 25 T cell receptor beta chains derived from one specimen sequenced in a study of response to subunit inactivated influenza vaccine. TCRdb used MiXCR to reprocess the RT-PCR reads, holding one entry per CDR3 protein. The sample lists 530,000 or so distinct CDR3 sequences; 14% were seen once. The material sequenced was PBMCs from blood, taken 12 days after vaccination. Every receptor here comes from a man aged 45-65 years who received an inactivated influenza vaccine.

This clonotype was observed a few times. The V gene is TRBV20-1, the J gene TRBJ2-1; 11 bases fit TRBD2. The germline CDR1 and CDR2 sequences are DFQATT and SNEGSKA (reference sequence). The CDR3 loop spans 14 amino acids. The V segment lost 6 bases and the J segment 7 bases; nucleotides outside the gene matches: 8. The CDR3 sequence: CSAALAGGRNEQFF. CDR3 in DNA: TGCAGTGCCGCCTTAGCGGGGGGGCGGAATGAGCAGTTCTTC.

This clonotype appeared a few times. The gene calls are TRBV27 and TRBJ2-2, with 10 bases that match TRBD2. This CDR3 contains 16 residues. CDR1 and CDR2 (germline): MNHEY, SMNVEV (reference sequence). Trimming at V came to 1 base and at J to 6 bases, leaving 5 bases not matched to a gene. For the CDR3, the DNA is TGTGCCAGCAGTTTATTCCCTAGCGGGAGTCCCGGGGAGCTGTTTTTT. It encodes CASSLFPSGSPGELFF.

This clonotype showed up just a few times. The rearrangement joins TRBV21-1 to TRBJ2-3. TRBV21-1 is recorded as a pseudogene. The CDR3 loop spans 14 amino acids. Here the CDR3 DNA reads TGTGCCAGCAGCAAGGGGGCTTTGACAGATACGCAGTATTTT. Its protein product is CASSKGALTDTQYF.

This clonotype has just a few counts. This chain uses TRBV6-2 or TRBV6-3 with TRBJ1-1; 7 nucleotides agree with TRBD1. This CDR3 is built from 13 residues. The J segment lost 3 bases and the V segment lost 5 bases, leaving 3 bases of the junction unmatched. CDR1 and CDR2 from the germline V gene are MNHEY and SVGEGT. The CDR3 reads CASSQQGHTEAFF. The CDR3 nucleotides are TGTGCCAGCAGTCAACAGGGGCACACTGAAGCTTTCTTT.

V and J are TRBV7-8 and TRBJ1-2; D is unclear. The CDR3 has 15 residues. Germline-derived CDR1 and CDR2 are SGHVS and FQNEAQ. Trimming shortened V by 1 base and J by 1 base, and 10 bases separated the two germline ends. This chain's CDR3 is CASSLDRYSNYGYTF. For the CDR3, the DNA is TGTGCCAGCAGCTTAGATCGGTACAGTAACTATGGCTACACCTTC.

This clonotype was seen a handful of times. The rearrangement uses TRBV20-1 and TRBJ2-2; 11 bases are shared with TRBD2. V was pared by 7 bases and J by 2 bases, with 6 bases of the junction left unmatched. CDR1 and CDR2 (germline): DFQATT, SNEGSKA (reference sequence). The CDR3 loop spans 15 amino acids. This chain's CDR3 is CSVYGTSGNTGELFF. CDR3 bases: TGCAGTGTTTACGGGACTAGCGGTAACACCGGGGAGCTGTTTTTT.

The chain recombines TRBV5-1 with TRBJ2-2; 9 bases agree with TRBD2. This CDR3 has 15 amino acids. CDR1 SGHRS and CDR2 YFSETQ come from the germline V gene. V was clipped by 0 bases and J by 8 bases; unmatched bases: 5. The CDR3 protein is CASSLERTSVGELFF. CDR3 nucleotides: TGCGCCAGCAGCTTGGAGCGGACTAGCGTTGGGGAGCTGTTTTTT.

The V call is TRBV6-2 or TRBV6-3, the J call TRBJ1-1; TRBD1 is a possible D gene (6 bases). This CDR3 comprises 15 residues. V was trimmed by 2 bases and J by 3 bases, leaving 13 bases between them. Germline V gives CDR1 MNHEY, CDR2 SVGEGT. CDR3 amino acids: CASSYTGMGYTEAFF. CDR3 nucleotide sequence: TGTGCCAGCAGTTACACAGGGATGGGGTACACTGAAGCTTTCTTT.

This clonotype came up a few times. The chain has TRBV20-1 and TRBJ2-7; maybe TRBD2 (6 bases). The CDR3 loop spans 16 amino acids. V lost 2 bases and J lost 0, with 17 bases in between. In germline, CDR1 is DFQATT, CDR2 SNEGSKA (reference sequence). CDR3 residues: CSARLWSGLLSYEQYF. CDR3 DNA: TGCAGTGCTAGATTATGGAGCGGGCTCCTCTCCTACGAGCAGTACTTC.

This clonotype was seen more than once but under ten times. V and J are TRBV5-1 and TRBJ2-3, with 9 bases identical to TRBD2. Trimming removed 4 bases from V and 6 bases from J; junction bases left unmatched: 12. CDR3 length equals 16 residues. Per the germline V gene, CDR1 is SGHRS and CDR2 is YFSETQ. CDR3 coding DNA: TGCGCCAGCAGCAAGGGGACTAGCCCAGGGTATGATACGCAGTATTTT. This translates into CASSKGTSPGYDTQYF.

There are a few counts of this clonotype. The chain carries TRBV4-3 and TRBJ2-7; D ambiguous. There are 14 residues in the CDR3. Germline V gene lookup returns CDR1 LGHNA and CDR2 YSLEER. V gave up 0 bases and J gave up 0 bases, with 6 bases separating them. CDR3 in amino acids: CASSQDPLSYEQYF. The CDR3 nucleotides read TGCGCCAGCAGCCAAGATCCCCTCTCCTACGAGCAGTACTTC.

The J gene is TRBJ2-7, the V gene TRBV7-2; D is undetermined. This CDR3 comprises 14 residues. Germline-derived CDR1 and CDR2 are SGHTA and FQGNSA. Trimming removed 1 base at V and 2 bases at J, with 9 bases between. The CDR3 loop is CASSLVYPTYEQYF. The CDR3 coding sequence is TGTGCCAGCAGCTTAGTGTACCCAACCTACGAGCAGTACTTC.

The V gene is TRBV12-3 or TRBV12-4, the J gene TRBJ2-7; TRBD2 matches 15 bases. This CDR3 has 18 residues. V lost 4 bases and J lost 0; bases outside the gene matches: 7. CDR3 region: CASSSGLAGGPFSYEQYF. The CDR3 DNA is TGTGCCAGCAGTTCTGGACTAGCGGGGGGGCCCTTCTCCTACGAGCAGTACTTC.

V and J are TRBV12-3 or TRBV12-4 and TRBJ2-7; D unresolved. Trimming left V 4 bases short and J 0 bases short, with 13 bases between. The CDR3 is made up of 15 amino acids. CDR3 sequence (DNA): TGTGCCAGCAGTTCCACTGGGCGAGGCTCCTACGAGCAGTACTTC. Translation: CASSSTGRGSYEQYF.

J is TRBJ2-7 and V is TRBV6-1, with D tentatively TRBD2 (6 bases). V lost 8 bases and J lost 3, with 14 bases in between. CDR1 is MNHNS, CDR2 SASEGT, per germline. The CDR3 is 13 residues long. The CDR3 DNA reads TGTGCCAGCGGGGGACTGGACTTCTACGAGCAGTACTTC. It translates to CASGGLDFYEQYF.

This clonotype was seen only a few times. The rearrangement uses TRBV2 and TRBJ1-2; D uncertain. Trimming took off 2 bases at V and 4 bases at J, with 11 bases between the two ends. The CDR3 extends over 14 amino acids. CDR1 and CDR2 from the germline V gene are SNHLY and FYNNEI. The CDR3 loop reads CASSEYTISYGYTF. The CDR3 DNA reads as TGTGCCAGCAGTGAATATACAATTTCCTATGGCTACACCTTC.

This clonotype was picked up a small number of times. The chain links TRBV18 to TRBJ2-5; D remains unclear. CDR3 length equals 13 residues. Trimming took 0 bases from V and 0 from J, leaving 2 bases between them. Germline loops: CDR1 KGHSH, CDR2 LQKENI. The CDR3 DNA follows: TGTGCCAGCTCACCACCCAACCAAGAGACCCAGTACTTC. The encoded protein is CASSPPNQETQYF.

The rearrangement links TRBV5-1 to TRBJ2-5; D remains unclear. Trimming pared 0 bases from V and 4 bases from J, leaving 10 bases between. The CDR3 sequence is 14 residues long. The germline gives CDR1 SGHRS, CDR2 YFSETQ. In DNA form, the CDR3 reads TGCGCCAGCAGCTTGGAGACTCTTGGAGAGACCCAGTACTTC. Translation: CASSLETLGETQYF. Combining the CDR3 with reference TRBV5-1 and TRBJ2-5 gives the whole variable domain KAGVTQTPRYLIKTRGQQVTLSCSPISGHRSVSWYQQTPGQGLQFLFEYFSETQRNKGNFPGRFSGRQFSNSRSEMNVSTLELGDSALYLCASSLETLGETQYFGPGTRLLVL.

Ten or more counts support this clonotype. The V and J genes are TRBV5-1 and TRBJ2-7, with a tentative D call TRBD2 (5 bases). The germline V and J ends were trimmed by 2 bases and 2 bases, with 11 bases remaining between them. This CDR3 has 14 residues. Germline-derived CDR1 and CDR2 are SGHRS and YFSETQ. CDR3 protein: CASSFEGATYEQYF. The CDR3 region has the DNA TGCGCCAGCAGCTTCGAGGGCGCCACCTACGAGCAGTACTTC.

CDR3 bases: TGTGCCAGTAGTATCTATGGGGCGCAGAGCAATCAGCCCCAGCATTTT. It translates to CASSIYGAQSNQPQHF. The chain has TRBV19 and TRBJ1-5; weak D call: TRBD1 (5 bases). V dropped 3 bases and J dropped 1 base, with 13 bases sitting between them. The CDR3 totals 16 residues. Germline V gene data show CDR1 as LNHDA and CDR2 as SQIVND (reference sequence). Combining the CDR3 with reference TRBV19 and TRBJ1-5 gives the whole variable domain DGGITQSPKYLFRKEGQNVTLSCEQNLNHDAMYWYRQDPGQGLRLIYYSQIVNDFQKGDIAEGYSVSREKKESFPLTVTSAQKNPTAFYLCASSIYGAQSNQPQHFGDGTRLSIL.

The J gene is TRBJ2-7, the V gene TRBV11-2; tentatively, D is TRBD1 (5 bases). Germline V lookup: CDR1 SGHAT, CDR2 FQNNGV. The germline V and J ends were trimmed by 0 bases and 2 bases, with 11 bases remaining between them. The CDR3 spans 15 residues. The CDR3 DNA follows: TGTGCCAGCAGCTTAGATTGGTCAGGGACCTACGAGCAGTACTTC. Translation: CASSLDWSGTYEQYF.

This clonotype was detected only a few times. The chain couples TRBV12-3 or TRBV12-4 to TRBJ2-3; D not certain. The V gene lost 6 bases and the J gene lost 2 bases, with 9 bases spanning the gap. This CDR3 has 13 amino acids. This CDR3 reads CASRAPDTDTQYF. CDR3 DNA sequence: TGTGCCAGCAGGGCACCAGACACAGATACGCAGTATTTT.

This chain connects TRBV29-1 to TRBJ1-2; D unclear. Trimming removed 4 bases at V and 2 bases at J, with 14 bases between. The CDR3 length is 14 residues. Germline CDR1 reads SQVTM; CDR2 reads ANQGSEA. CDR3 coding DNA: TGCAGCGTTGTCGACACGCTAGGGAACTATGGCTACACCTTC. It translates to CSVVDTLGNYGYTF.

Only a few counts were recorded for this clonotype. The rearrangement joins TRBV28 to TRBJ2-7, with 7 bases aligning to TRBD1. V shed 1 base, J shed 3 bases, and the junction held 9 bases outside the gene matches. The CDR3 covers 16 residues. From germline, CDR1 is MDHEN and CDR2 SYDVKM. This CDR3 is CASSLFPPGQYYEQYF. DNA of the CDR3: TGTGCCAGCAGTTTATTCCCTCCGGGACAGTACTACGAGCAGTACTTC.

This clonotype was counted only a few times. The CDR3 spells CASSLPLGGYNEQFF. The CDR3 DNA reads as TGTGCCAGCAGCTTACCCCTTGGGGGTTACAATGAGCAGTTCTTC. The chain carries TRBV7-3 and TRBJ2-1; D is tentatively TRBD1 or TRBD2 (5 bases each). V dropped 2 bases and J dropped 4 bases, with 12 bases sitting between them. The CDR3 has 15 amino acids. Per the germline V gene, CDR1 is SGHTA and CDR2 is FQGTGA. The variable domain in full, completed from reference TRBV7-3 and TRBJ2-1, reads GAGVSQTPSNKVTEKGKYVELRCDPISGHTALYWYRQSLGQGPEFLIYFQGTGAADDSGLPNDRFFAVRPEGSVSTLKIQRTERGDSAVYLCASSLPLGGYNEQFFGPGTRLTVL.